Following are 18 T cell receptor beta chains from one sample sequenced in a study of shared clonotypes between healthy human individuals. Naivety among CD8 cells was defined by CD45RO negativity and positive CCR7 selection, thereby excluding terminally differentiated effector memory CD45RA+ cells. Method: immunoSEQ multiplex PCR; TCRdb's copy keeps in-frame clones and lacks some. In the table there are fewer than 1 million clones, around 96% of which are singletons. Material: naive CD8+ T cells sorted from blood. The receptors stem from a man younger than 40 in good health.

The V gene is TRBV29-1, the J gene TRBJ1-2; weak D call: TRBD1 (5 bases). Germline V gene data show CDR1 as SQVTM and CDR2 as ANQGSEA. With 3 bases removed from V and 0 bases from J, the gap between germline ends came to 11 bases. The CDR3 spans 14 residues. CDR3 sequence reads: CSVEDNHSNYGYTF. CDR3 in DNA: TGCAGCGTTGAGGACAACCACTCTAACTATGGCTACACCTTC.

The chain employs TRBV6-5 and TRBJ2-5; D may correspond to TRBD1 or TRBD2 (6 bases each). The germline CDR1 and CDR2 sequences are MNHEY and SVGAGI. Trimming took 1 base from V and 4 from J, leaving 10 bases between them. This CDR3 spans 14 amino acids. The CDR3 sequence: CASSYYGGRETQYF. CDR3 DNA sequence: TGTGCCAGCAGTTACTATGGGGGGCGAGAGACCCAGTACTTC.

The sample holds one count of this clone. The chain couples TRBV27 to TRBJ1-5, with D tentatively TRBD1 (6 bases). This CDR3 spans 16 amino acids. Germline V gene sequence: CDR1 MNHEY, CDR2 SMNVEV (reference sequence). The germline V and J ends were trimmed by 5 bases and 2 bases, with 16 bases remaining between them. For the CDR3, the DNA is TGTGCCAGCAGTCCTAGGGGGGACCGTCGCAATCAGCCCCAGCATTTT. Translating gives CASSPRGDRRNQPQHF.

The rearrangement links TRBV28 to TRBJ2-3, with 10 bases identical to TRBD2. Per the germline V gene, CDR1 is MDHEN and CDR2 is SYDVKM. The CDR3 is 16 amino acids. Trimming at V came to 2 bases and at J to 6 bases, leaving 8 bases not matched to a gene. This CDR3 reads CASSLGRLAGADTQYF. In DNA form, the CDR3 reads TGTGCCAGCAGTTTAGGGCGGCTAGCGGGAGCGGATACGCAGTATTTT.

The rearrangement links TRBV29-1 to TRBJ2-7, with a tentative D call TRBD2 (6 bases). The germline V gene encodes CDR1 SQVTM and CDR2 ANQGSEA. This CDR3 is built from 12 residues. Trimming shortened V by 4 bases and J by 6 bases, and 13 bases separated the two germline ends. DNA of the CDR3: TGCAGCGTTGTCCGACTAGATGGCGAGCAGTACTTC. Protein: CSVVRLDGEQYF.

The genes are TRBV7-9 and TRBJ2-1; D is undetermined. The germline gives CDR1 SEHNR, CDR2 FQNEAQ (reference sequence). The CDR3 is 15 residues long. Trimming left V 5 bases short and J 0 bases short, with 11 bases between. The CDR3 here is CASSPRVTSYNEQFF. CDR3 DNA sequence: TGTGCCAGCAGCCCCCGGGTTACCTCCTACAATGAGCAGTTCTTC.

This chain connects TRBV29-1 to TRBJ1-1, with 10 bases matching TRBD1. V lost 4 bases to trimming and J lost 3 bases; unmatched junction nucleotides: 5. Germline CDR1 SQVTM, CDR2 ANQGSEA. The CDR3 spans 14 residues. CDR3 loop: CSVAQGQGYTEAFF. The CDR3, as DNA: TGCAGCGTTGCCCAGGGACAGGGGTACACTGAAGCTTTCTTT.

This chain joins TRBV5-1 and TRBJ2-7, with D possibly matching TRBD1 (6 bases). The CDR3 has 16 amino acids. V gave up 4 bases and J gave up 0 bases, with 17 bases separating them. Germline assignment: CDR1 SGHRS and CDR2 YFSETQ. The CDR3 protein is CASSAPQGSSSYEQYF. CDR3 bases: TGCGCCAGCAGCGCCCCACAGGGCTCGAGCTCCTACGAGCAGTACTTC.

This clone was picked up a small number of times. J is TRBJ2-3 and V is TRBV18, with D maybe TRBD1 (6 bases). V lost 5 bases and J lost 0, with 12 bases in between. This CDR3 has 15 amino acids. The germline V gene encodes CDR1 KGHSH and CDR2 LQKENI. CDR3 in DNA: TGTGCCAGCTCATTGGCAGGGGAAAGCACAGATACGCAGTATTTT. Protein: CASSLAGESTDTQYF.

The gene calls are TRBV10-3 and TRBJ2-1; TRBD2 matches at 8 bases. The CDR3 loop spans 18 amino acids. The germline CDR1 and CDR2 sequences are ENHRY and SYGVKD. V lost 6 bases, J lost 0 bases, and 13 bases stayed unmatched. This CDR3 is CAIRGANSGIGSYNEQFF. The CDR3 DNA sequence: TGTGCCATCAGGGGGGCTAATAGCGGGATAGGCTCCTACAATGAGCAGTTCTTC.

This chain joins TRBV4-1 and TRBJ2-7; TRBD1 matches 7 bases. Trimming at V came to 4 bases and at J to 5 bases, leaving 5 bases not matched to a gene. The CDR3 length is 13 residues. Germline CDR1 reads MGHRA; CDR2 reads YSYEKL. CDR3 nucleotide sequence: TGCGCCAGCAGCCGCACAGGGGATAACGAGCAGTACTTC. Encoded protein: CASSRTGDNEQYF.

The genes are TRBV27 and TRBJ2-1, with 7 bases fitting TRBD2. Unmatched junction bases numbered 6, after V lost 7 bases and J lost 0 bases. The CDR3 length is 15 residues. Germline loops: CDR1 MNHEY, CDR2 SMNVEV (reference sequence). Here the CDR3 reads CASIGRAPSYNEQFF. In DNA, the CDR3 is TGTGCCAGCATAGGGAGGGCCCCCTCCTACAATGAGCAGTTCTTC.

The chain carries TRBV27 and TRBJ2-7; perhaps D is TRBD1 or TRBD2 (5 bases each). V shed 2 bases and J shed 3 bases, with 11 bases lying between them. This CDR3 is 14 amino acids long. The V gene's germline CDR1 is MNHEY and CDR2 SMNVEV (reference sequence). CDR3 sequence reads: CASSLARDVYEQYF. The CDR3 nucleotides are TGTGCCAGCAGTTTAGCCAGGGACGTCTACGAGCAGTACTTC.

About this clone: This sample includes further DNA sequences coding for the same CDR3. The chain couples TRBV11-2 to TRBJ2-3; D not resolved. Trimming took off 5 bases at V and 4 bases at J, with 13 bases between the two ends. This CDR3 comprises 14 residues. CDR1 and CDR2 (germline): SGHAT, FQNNGV. The chain's CDR3 is CASSPRTAPDTQYF. In DNA form, the CDR3 reads TGTGCCAGCAGCCCAAGGACCGCCCCAGATACGCAGTATTTT.

This chain joins TRBV14 and TRBJ1-1, with D perhaps matching TRBD1 (5 bases). Per the germline V gene, CDR1 is SGHDN and CDR2 is FVKESK. This CDR3 comprises 14 residues. Trimming removed 9 bases from V and 4 bases from J, with 18 bases in between. Here the CDR3 reads CARVRGEGITEAFF. CDR3 sequence (DNA): TGTGCCAGGGTAAGAGGGGAGGGTATCACTGAAGCTTTCTTT.

This chain joins TRBV18 and TRBJ2-3; 9 nucleotides agree with TRBD1. Losses at the gene ends were 2 bases for V and 2 bases for J; bases not matched to a gene: 8. CDR3 length equals 17 residues. Germline CDR1 reads KGHSH; CDR2 reads LQKENI. The DNA of the CDR3 is TGTGCCAGCTCACCATCTCCGGGACAGGGACCCACAGATACGCAGTATTTT. Amino acid sequence: CASSPSPGQGPTDTQYF.

This clone was recorded only once. The chain is built from TRBV9 and TRBJ2-1; D call uncertain. V lost 0 bases to trimming and J lost 3 bases, with 7 bases between them. There are 14 residues in the CDR3. Germline CDR1 reads SGDLS; CDR2 reads YYNGEE. The CDR3 DNA reads as TGTGCCAGCAGCGTAGATCTGGGCTACAATGAGCAGTTCTTC. It translates to CASSVDLGYNEQFF.

The chain joins TRBV2 to TRBJ1-2, with TRBD1 matching 11 bases. The CDR3 is 17 residues long. The V gene's germline CDR1 is SNHLY and CDR2 FYNNEI. After removal of 0 bases from V and 2 bases from J, the junction contained 5 bases not matched to a gene. DNA of the CDR3: TGTGCCAGCAGTGAAGCGCGGACAGGGGGCCCGAACTATGGCTACACCTTC. Residues: CASSEARTGGPNYGYTF.